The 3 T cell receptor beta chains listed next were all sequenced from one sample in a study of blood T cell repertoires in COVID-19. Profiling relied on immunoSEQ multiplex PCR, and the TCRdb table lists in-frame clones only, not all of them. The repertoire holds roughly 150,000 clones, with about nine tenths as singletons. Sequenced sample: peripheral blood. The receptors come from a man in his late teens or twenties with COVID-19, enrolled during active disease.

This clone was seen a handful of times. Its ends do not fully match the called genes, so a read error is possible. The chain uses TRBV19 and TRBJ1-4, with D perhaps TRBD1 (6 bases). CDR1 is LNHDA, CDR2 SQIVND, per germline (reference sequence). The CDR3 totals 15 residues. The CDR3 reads CASSVTGTAYEKLLF. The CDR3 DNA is TGTGCCAGTAGCGTTACAGGGACGGCGTATGAAAAACTGCTTTTT.

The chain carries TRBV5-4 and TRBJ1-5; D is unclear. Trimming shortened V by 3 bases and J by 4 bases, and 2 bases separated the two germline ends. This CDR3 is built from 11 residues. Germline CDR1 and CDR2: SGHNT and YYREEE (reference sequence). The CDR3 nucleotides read TGTGCCAGCAGCTCTAATCAGCCCCAGCATTTT. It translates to CASSSNQPQHF.

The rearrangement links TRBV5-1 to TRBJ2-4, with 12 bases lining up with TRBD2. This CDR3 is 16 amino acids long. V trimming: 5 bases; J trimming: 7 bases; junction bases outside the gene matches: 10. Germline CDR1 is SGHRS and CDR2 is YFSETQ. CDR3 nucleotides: TGCGCCAGCAGATCCGGACTAGCGGGAACAGTGAACATTCAGTACTTC. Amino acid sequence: CASRSGLAGTVNIQYF. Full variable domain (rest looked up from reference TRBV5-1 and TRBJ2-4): KAGVTQTPRYLIKTRGQQVTLSCSPISGHRSVSWYQQTPGQGLQFLFEYFSETQRNKGNFPGRFSGRQFSNSRSEMNVSTLELGDSALYLCASRSGLAGTVNIQYFGAGTRLSVL.